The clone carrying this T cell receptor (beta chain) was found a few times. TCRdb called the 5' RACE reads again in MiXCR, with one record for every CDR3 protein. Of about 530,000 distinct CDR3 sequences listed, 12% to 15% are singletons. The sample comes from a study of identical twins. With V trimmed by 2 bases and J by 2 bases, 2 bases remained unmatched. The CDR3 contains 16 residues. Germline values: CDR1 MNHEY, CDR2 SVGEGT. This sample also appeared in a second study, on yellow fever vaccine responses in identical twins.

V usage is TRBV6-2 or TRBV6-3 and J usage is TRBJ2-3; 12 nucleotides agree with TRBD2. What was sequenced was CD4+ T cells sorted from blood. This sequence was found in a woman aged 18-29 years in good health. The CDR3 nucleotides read TGTGCCAGCAGTTACCCTAGCGGGAGGGTCACAGATACGCAGTATTTT. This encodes CASSYPSGRVTDTQYF.